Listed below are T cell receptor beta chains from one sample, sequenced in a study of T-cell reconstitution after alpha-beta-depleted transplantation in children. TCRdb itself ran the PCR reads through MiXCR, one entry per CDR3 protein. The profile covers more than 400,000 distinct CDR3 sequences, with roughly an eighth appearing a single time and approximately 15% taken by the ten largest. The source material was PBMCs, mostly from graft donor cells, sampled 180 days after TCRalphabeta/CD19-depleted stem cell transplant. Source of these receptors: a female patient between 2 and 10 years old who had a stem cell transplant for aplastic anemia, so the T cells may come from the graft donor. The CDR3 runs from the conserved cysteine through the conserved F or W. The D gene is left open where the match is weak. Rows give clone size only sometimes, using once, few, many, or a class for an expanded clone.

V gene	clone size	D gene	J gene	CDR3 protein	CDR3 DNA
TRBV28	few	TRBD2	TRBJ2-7	CASSLAGTSGIYEQYF	TGTGCCAGCAGTTTGGCTGGGACTAGCGGGATCTACGAGCAGTACTTC
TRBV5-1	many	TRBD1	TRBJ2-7	CASSFGTGEHEQYF	TGCGCCAGCAGCTTCGGGACAGGGGAGCACGAGCAGTACTTC
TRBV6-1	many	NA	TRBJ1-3	CASSAIIGNTIYF	TGTGCCAGCAGTGCCATAATCGGAAACACCATATATTTT
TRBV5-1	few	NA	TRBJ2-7	CASSLVAGSFEEQYF	TGCGCCAGCAGCTTGGTGGCGGGATCCTTTGAGGAGCAGTACTTC
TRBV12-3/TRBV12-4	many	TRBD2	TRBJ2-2	CASRGGTGELFF	TGTGCCAGCAGGGGGGGGACCGGGGAGCTGTTTTTT
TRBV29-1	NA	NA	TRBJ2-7	CSVELQESYEQYF	TGCAGCGTTGAATTGCAGGAGTCCTACGAGCAGTACTTC
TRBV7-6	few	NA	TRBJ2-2	CASSLAPSPGELFF	TGTGCCAGCAGCTTAGCGCCCAGCCCCGGGGAGCTGTTTTTT
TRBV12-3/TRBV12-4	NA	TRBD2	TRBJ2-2	CASPFGLAANTGELFF	TGTGCCAGCCCCTTCGGACTAGCGGCGAACACCGGGGAGCTGTTTTTT
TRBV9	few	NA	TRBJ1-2	CASSVLLCPLVEYGYTF	TGTGCCAGCAGCGTACTCCTATGTCCTCTTGTGGAGTATGGCTACACCTTC
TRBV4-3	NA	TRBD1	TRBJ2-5	CASSRTDRLQETQYF	TGCGCCAGCAGCCGAACGGACAGGCTACAAGAGACCCAGTACTTC
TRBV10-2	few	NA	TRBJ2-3	CASSESGGSDTQYF	TGCGCCAGCAGTGAGTCGGGCGGTTCAGATACGCAGTATTTT
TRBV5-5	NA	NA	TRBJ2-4	CASSPLSVAKNIQYF	TGTGCCAGCAGCCCGCTATCTGTTGCCAAAAACATTCAGTACTTC
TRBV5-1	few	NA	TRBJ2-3	CASRPGESTDTQYF	TGCGCCAGCCGGCCGGGGGAGAGCACAGATACGCAGTATTTT
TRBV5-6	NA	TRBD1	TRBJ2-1	CASSSDRGKFNEQFF	TGTGCCAGCAGCTCGGACAGGGGGAAATTCAATGAGCAGTTCTTC
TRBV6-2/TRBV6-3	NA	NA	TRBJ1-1	CASSRGGSTEAFF	TGTGCCAGCAGTCGAGGGGGGAGCACTGAAGCTTTCTTT
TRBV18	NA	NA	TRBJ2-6	CASSPLRRSSGANVLTF	TGTGCCAGCTCACCACTCAGGCGGAGCTCTGGCGCCAACGTCCTGACTTTC
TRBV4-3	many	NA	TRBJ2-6	CASSQDYRPDWANVLTF	TGCGCCAGCAGCCAAGATTATCGTCCTGACTGGGCCAACGTCCTGACTTTC
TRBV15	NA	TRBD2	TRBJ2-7	CATARGGGYTYEQYF	TGTGCCACCGCCCGCGGGGGTGGATATACCTACGAGCAGTACTTC
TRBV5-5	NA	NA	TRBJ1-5	CASSLEGGRWQPQHF	TGTGCCAGCAGCTTGGAGGGGGGAAGGTGGCAGCCCCAGCATTTT
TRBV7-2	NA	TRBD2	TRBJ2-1	CASSSPLAGVYNEQFF	TGTGCCAGCAGCTCCCCACTAGCGGGAGTATACAATGAGCAGTTCTTC
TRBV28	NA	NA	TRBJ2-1	CASSFLRGSGNEQFF	TGTGCCAGCAGTTTTTTACGCGGGTCGGGCAATGAGCAGTTCTTC
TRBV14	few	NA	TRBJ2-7	CASSQESPYEQYF	TGTGCCAGCAGCCAAGAGAGCCCCTACGAGCAGTACTTC
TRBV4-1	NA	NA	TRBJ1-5	CASSQVPGVAPVCLNQPQHF	TGCGCCAGCAGCCAAGTTCCAGGGGTAGCCCCCGTTTGTCTTAATCAGCCCCAGCATTTT
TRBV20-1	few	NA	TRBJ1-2	CSALTGGNYGYTF	TGCAGTGCCTTGACGGGGGGCAACTATGGCTACACCTTC
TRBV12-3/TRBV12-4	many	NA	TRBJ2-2	CASSTRPRGAYTGELFF	TGTGCCAGCAGTACCCGGCCCCGAGGGGCCTACACCGGGGAGCTGTTTTTT
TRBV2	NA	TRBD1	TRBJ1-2	CASSLQYRQGSNYGYTF	TGTGCCAGCAGCCTTCAATATAGACAGGGCTCTAACTATGGCTACACCTTC
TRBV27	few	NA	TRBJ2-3	CASDTDTQYF	TGTGCCAGCGACACAGATACGCAGTATTTT
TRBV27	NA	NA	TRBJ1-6	CASSLRAGEKGNSPLHF	TGTGCCAGCAGTCTCCGGGCCGGGGAAAAGGGAAATTCACCCCTCCACTTT
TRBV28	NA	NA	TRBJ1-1	CASRLVSRRTEAFF	TGTGCCAGCAGACTCGTCTCAAGACGAACTGAAGCTTTCTTT
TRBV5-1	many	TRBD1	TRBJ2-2	CASSWGQGIVTGELFF	TGCGCCAGCAGCTGGGGACAGGGGATAGTAACCGGGGAGCTGTTTTTT
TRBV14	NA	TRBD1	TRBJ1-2	CASSLGTASWGYTF	TGTGCCAGCAGCCTCGGGACAGCCAGCTGGGGCTACACCTTC
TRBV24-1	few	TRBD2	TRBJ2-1	CATRREGGPNNEQFF	TGTGCCACCAGGCGGGAGGGAGGGCCTAACAATGAGCAGTTCTTC
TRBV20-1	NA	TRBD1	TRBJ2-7	CSAPGTGSSYEQYF	TGCAGTGCGCCCGGGACAGGGAGCTCCTACGAGCAGTACTTC
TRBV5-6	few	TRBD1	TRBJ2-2	CASSLPGGSTGELFF	TGTGCCAGCAGCTTACCAGGGGGTAGCACCGGGGAGCTGTTTTTT
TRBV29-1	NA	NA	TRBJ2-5	CSVFGGREGSGETQYF	TGCAGCGTGTTTGGCGGGCGCGAGGGGAGTGGTGAGACCCAGTACTTC
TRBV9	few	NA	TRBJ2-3	CASSVGTGAADTQYF	TGTGCCAGCAGCGTAGGAACGGGAGCCGCAGATACGCAGTATTTT
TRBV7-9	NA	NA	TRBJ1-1	CASSPKGGLNTEAFF	TGTGCCAGCAGCCCTAAGGGGGGACTTAACACTGAAGCTTTCTTT
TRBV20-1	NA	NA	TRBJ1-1	CSARDPAAAWANTEAFF	TGCAGTGCTAGAGATCCGGCAGCCGCCTGGGCGAACACTGAAGCTTTCTTT
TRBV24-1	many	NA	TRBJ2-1	CATSDQRRLGEQFF	TGTGCCACCAGTGACCAACGGCGCCTGGGGGAGCAGTTCTTC
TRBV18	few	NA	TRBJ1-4	CASSPELTQELFF	TGTGCCAGCTCACCAGAGTTAACCCAGGAACTGTTTTTT
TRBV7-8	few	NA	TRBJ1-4	CASSTTLLREPNEKLFF	TGTGCCAGCAGCACAACCCTTCTGAGGGAACCGAATGAAAAACTGTTTTTT
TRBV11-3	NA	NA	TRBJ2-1	CASSPRGQGGSSEQFF	TGTGCCAGCAGCCCTAGGGGGCAGGGGGGTTCGAGTGAGCAGTTCTTC
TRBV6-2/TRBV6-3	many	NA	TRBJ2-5	CASSPGQGRSETQYF	TGTGCCAGCAGCCCAGGACAAGGAAGGTCGGAGACCCAGTACTTC
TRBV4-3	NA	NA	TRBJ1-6	CASSQEPTGALHF	TGCGCCAGCAGCCAAGAACCTACCGGGGCCCTCCACTTT
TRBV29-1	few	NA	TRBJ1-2	CSVEVRQGEGYTF	TGCAGCGTTGAAGTAAGGCAGGGTGAAGGCTACACCTTC
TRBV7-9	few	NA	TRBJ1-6	CASRAGTRNSPLHF	TGTGCCAGCAGGGCAGGGACGCGTAATTCACCCCTCCACTTT
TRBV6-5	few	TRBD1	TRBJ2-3	CASSYQRQGVKFTDTQYF	TGTGCCAGCAGTTACCAGAGACAGGGGGTTAAGTTCACAGATACGCAGTATTTT
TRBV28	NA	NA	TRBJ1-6	CASRVREGSPLHF	TGTGCCAGCAGGGTCCGGGAGGGTTCACCCCTCCACTTT
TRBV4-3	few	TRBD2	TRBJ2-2	CASSQGGLAGGTGELFF	TGCGCCAGCAGCCAAGGGGGACTAGCGGGAGGTACCGGGGAGCTGTTTTTT
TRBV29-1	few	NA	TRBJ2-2	CSVEGSRELFF	TGCAGCGTTGAAGGGTCCCGGGAGCTGTTTTTT
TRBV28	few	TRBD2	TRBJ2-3	CASNPQGSGRARNTQYF	TGTGCCAGCAACCCCCAGGGGAGCGGGAGGGCCAGGAATACGCAGTATTTT
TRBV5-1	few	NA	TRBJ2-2	CASSSNSGPANTGELFF	TGCGCCAGCAGCTCAAACTCAGGCCCGGCGAACACCGGGGAGCTGTTTTTT
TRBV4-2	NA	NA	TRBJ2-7	CASSQERAAVSYEQYF	TGTGCCAGCAGCCAAGAAAGGGCAGCGGTCTCCTACGAGCAGTACTTC
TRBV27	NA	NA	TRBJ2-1	CASSLSGDYNEQFF	TGTGCCAGCAGTTTATCAGGTGATTACAATGAGCAGTTCTTC
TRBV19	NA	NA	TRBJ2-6	CASSIPPPLSGANVLTF	TGTGCCAGTAGTATCCCACCTCCCCTCTCTGGGGCCAACGTCCTGACTTTC
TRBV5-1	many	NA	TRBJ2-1	CASSLAGPSEQFF	TGCGCCAGCAGCTTGGCGGGTCCCAGTGAGCAGTTCTTC
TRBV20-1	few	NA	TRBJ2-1	CSASSLDGRSYNEQFF	TGCAGTGCTAGTTCGCTGGACGGACGGTCCTACAATGAGCAGTTCTTC
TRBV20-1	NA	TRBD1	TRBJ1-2	CSARGDRERDGYTF	TGCAGTGCTAGAGGGGACAGGGAACGGGATGGCTACACCTTC
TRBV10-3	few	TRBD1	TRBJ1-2	CAITSGTGSGYTF	TGTGCCATCACCTCCGGGACAGGTTCCGGCTACACCTTC
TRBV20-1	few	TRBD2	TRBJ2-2	CSARTSGSSRELFF	TGCAGTGCTAGAACTAGCGGGAGTAGTAGGGAGCTGTTTTTT